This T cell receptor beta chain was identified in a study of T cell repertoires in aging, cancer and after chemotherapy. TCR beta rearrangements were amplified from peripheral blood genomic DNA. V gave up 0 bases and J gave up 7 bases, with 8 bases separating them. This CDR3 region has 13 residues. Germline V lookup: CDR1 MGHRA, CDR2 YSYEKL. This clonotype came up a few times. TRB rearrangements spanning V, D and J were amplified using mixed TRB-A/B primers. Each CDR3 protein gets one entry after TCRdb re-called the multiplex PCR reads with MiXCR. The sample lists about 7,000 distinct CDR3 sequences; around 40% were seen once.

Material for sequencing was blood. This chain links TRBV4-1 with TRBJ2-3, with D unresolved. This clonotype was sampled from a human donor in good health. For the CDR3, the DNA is TGCGCCAGCAGCCAAGAGGGCGCATATACGCAGTATTTT. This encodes CASSQEGAYTQYF.